This TCR beta chain was retrieved from a study of a mutant IDH1 vaccine in newly diagnosed glioma. Study overall: It was radiotherapy, temozolomide, or both that patients received previously, with most receiving both.

The CDR3 spans 14 residues. Germline CDR1 is MDHEN and CDR2 is SYDVKM. Trimming pared 5 bases from V and 2 bases from J, leaving 11 bases between. Indicated time point: week 11, during vaccination. With topical imiquimod, each dose of the vaccine consisted of 300 ug of mutant IDH1 20-mer peptide. The astrocytomas were IDH1-mutant, ATRX-negative, and WHO grade 3 or 4. Profiled with immunoSEQ multiplex PCR; TCRdb holds only in-frame clones, not every one. This repertoire shows around 120,000 clones, around three quarters found once; its top ten account for 4.5% to 6%. About this clone itself: What it binds is unknown.

Findings of the study overall: Immune responses induced by vaccination arose in roughly 95% of the patients.

The sequencing used PBMCs, collected from a glioma patient whose treatment included an IDH1 peptide vaccine. The chain has TRBV28 and TRBJ2-3, with D unclear. The receptor comes from a man aged 35-49 years with glioma. The CDR3 sequence is CASSITRATDTQYF. The DNA for the CDR3 is TGTGCCAGCAGTATAACCCGGGCCACAGATACGCAGTATTTT.